A selection of T cell receptor beta chains follows, all from one sample in a study of blood T cell repertoires in COVID-19. Some clones are missing from TCRdb's copy, which holds only in-frame ones; the method was immunoSEQ multiplex PCR. Of about 150,000 clones listed, roughly 72% were seen once; the top ten hold more than 3.5%. The sample consisted of peripheral blood. Source of these receptors: a woman aged 80 or over with acute or convalescent COVID-19. Both conserved end residues are part of each CDR3. The D gene is left open where the match is weak. Clone size is given for some rows only: seen once, a few or many times, or a class if the clone is expanded.

V	D	size	J	DNA	CDR3
TRBV5-4	.	.	TRBJ1-2	TGTGCCAGCAGGACGGGATCCCAAGTGGGCTACACCTTC	CASRTGSQVGYTF
TRBV7-2	TRBD1	few	TRBJ1-1	TGTGCCAGCAGCTTAACGTCAGGGGGGAACACTGAAGCTTTCTTT	CASSLTSGGNTEAFF
TRBV2	TRBD1	.	TRBJ1-5	TGTGCCAGCAGTGAAGGACAGGGCGCCCAGCCCCAGCATTTT	CASSEGQGAQPQHF
TRBV10-3	.	.	TRBJ2-7	TGTGCCATCAGTGAAACAGCAACCTACGAGCAGTACTTC	CAISETATYEQYF
TRBV18	TRBD1	.	TRBJ1-2	TGTGCCAGCTCACCACTGGGACAGGGGGTAGCTAACTATGGCTACACCTTC	CASSPLGQGVANYGYTF
TRBV6-1	.	.	TRBJ1-3	TGTGCCAGCAGTGAAAGACAGGGAAACACCATATATTTT	CASSERQGNTIYF
TRBV6-5	.	.	TRBJ2-7	TGTGCCAGCATCCACGGACAGAGGTACTACGAGCAGTACTTC	CASIHGQRYYEQYF
TRBV7-2	.	once	TRBJ2-5	TGTGCCAGCAGCTTAGCGCGGGATCGCCAAGAGACCCAGTACTTC	CASSLARDRQETQYF
TRBV9	.	.	TRBJ2-1	TGTGCCAGCAGCCTCTCCCCGGACACCTACAATGAGCAGTTCTTC	CASSLSPDTYNEQFF
TRBV10-3	.	.	TRBJ1-1	TGTGCCATCAGTGATTTCCAGAACATGAACACTGAAGCTTTCTTT	CAISDFQNMNTEAFF
TRBV25-1	.	.	TRBJ1-2	TGTGCCAGCAGCTACAACTATGGCTACACCTTC	CASSYNYGYTF
TRBV3-1/TRBV3-2	TRBD1	.	TRBJ2-7	TGTGCCAGCAGTCGACAGGGGGCTGCCTACGAGCAGTACTTC	CASSRQGAAYEQYF
TRBV18	.	.	TRBJ2-2	TGTGCCAGCTCACCACGTCTGGGCGGCGGCGGGATGAACACCGGGGAGCTGTTTTTT	CASSPRLGGGGMNTGELFF
TRBV7-2	TRBD1	once	TRBJ2-5	TGTGCCAGCAGCCCCGGGACAGCGATGGGGGTAGAGACCCAGTACTTC	CASSPGTAMGVETQYF
TRBV19	.	.	TRBJ1-1	TGTGCCACCTCGTTTCGAGGGAGAACTGAAGCTTTCTTT	CATSFRGRTEAFF
TRBV30	.	.	TRBJ1-1	TGTGCCTGGAGTGTAAAGACGGCTCGGAGCACTGAAGCTTTCTTT	CAWSVKTARSTEAFF
TRBV11-3	.	.	TRBJ2-2	TGTGCCAGCAGCCTGGACAGTGGTACCGGGGAGCTGTTTTTT	CASSLDSGTGELFF
TRBV7-2	.	.	TRBJ2-7	TGTGCCAGCAGCTTACAACAGCCCCTCGAGCAGTACTTC	CASSLQQPLEQYF
TRBV18	.	.	TRBJ2-5	TGTGCCAGCTCACCGCGACAGACACAAGAGACCCAGTACTTC	CASSPRQTQETQYF
TRBV19	TRBD1	.	TRBJ1-4	TGTGCCAGTAGTAGGGGACAGACTAATGAAAAACTGTTTTTT	CASSRGQTNEKLFF
TRBV30	.	.	TRBJ1-4	TGTGCCTGGAGTGTACTGGGGCCGAATGAAAAACTGTTTTTT	CAWSVLGPNEKLFF
TRBV18	.	.	TRBJ2-2	TGTGCCAGCTCACCCGAGGCGTCAACCGGGGAGCTGTTTTTT	CASSPEASTGELFF
TRBV27	TRBD1	.	TRBJ1-2	TGTGCCAGCAGTTCCCGACAGGGGTTGCACTATGGCTACACCTTC	CASSSRQGLHYGYTF
TRBV18	.	.	TRBJ1-1	TGTGCCAGCTCACCTTTGACAGGAGCCACTGAAGCTTTCTTT	CASSPLTGATEAFF
TRBV19	.	.	TRBJ1-2	TGTGCCAGTAGTATACCTCGACAGGCCCAGGGCGACTATGGCTACACCTTC	CASSIPRQAQGDYGYTF
TRBV6-5	.	.	TRBJ2-7	TGTGCCAGCAGGAGGGACGATCAGGGGTACGAGCAGTACTTC	CASRRDDQGYEQYF
TRBV10-3	.	.	TRBJ2-7	TGTGCCCCCCTCATGGGCCGAACAGTAGACTCCTACGAGCAGTACTTC	CAPLMGRTVDSYEQYF
TRBV9	TRBD1	.	TRBJ1-1	TGTGCCAGCAGCGCCACAATAACAGGGGGCACTGAAGCTTTCTTT	CASSATITGGTEAFF
TRBV7-9	.	.	TRBJ1-1	TGTGCCAGCAGCGAAGAGCAGGGATTCGGTGAAGCTTTCTTT	CASSEEQGFGEAFF